What follows are 7 T cell receptor beta chains derived from one specimen sequenced in a study of human T cells and chemical hapten exposure. TCRdb fed the RACE reads into MiXCR, producing one record per CDR3 protein. The sample lists 190,000 or so distinct CDR3 sequences; around 25% were seen once. Specified time point: patch test 3, about 24 weeks after DPC sensitization. Specified treatment: therapeutic diphenylcyclopropenone sensitization with weekly scalp DPC. This material consisted of whole blood, taken in connection with sensitization to the hapten diphenylcyclopropenone (DPC). Receptors were obtained from a woman aged 40 to 55 with alopecia areata. Some clones in this sample may be carry-over from other donors' samples.

V usage is TRBV7-9 and J usage is TRBJ2-3, with TRBD2 identical over 12 bases. Per germline, CDR1 SEHNR and CDR2 FQNEAQ (reference sequence). The CDR3 sequence is 16 residues long. V trimming: 5 bases; J trimming: 6 bases; junction bases outside the gene matches: 9. The CDR3 DNA reads TGTGCCAGCAGCCGACGAGGACTAGCGGGAACCGATACGCAGTATTTT. It translates to CASSRRGLAGTDTQYF.

This clonotype was detected only a few times. This chain links TRBV29-1 with TRBJ2-5; perhaps TRBD1 as D (5 bases). The V gene lost 7 bases and the J gene lost 1 base, with 16 bases spanning the gap. The CDR3 is 14 residues long. The V gene's germline CDR1 is SQVTM and CDR2 ANQGSEA. This CDR3 reads CSARVWGPQETQYF. The CDR3 DNA sequence: TGCAGCGCCCGAGTATGGGGCCCCCAAGAGACCCAGTACTTC.

This chain joins TRBV6-2 or TRBV6-3 and TRBJ2-7, with D tentatively TRBD2 (5 bases). Germline CDR1 MNHEY, CDR2 SVGEGT. Trimming removed 2 bases at V and 5 bases at J, with 13 bases between. This CDR3 comprises 14 residues. The CDR3 spells CASSYGSLPNEQYF. The CDR3 DNA reads as TGTGCCAGCAGTTACGGGAGCCTACCCAACGAGCAGTACTTC.

This chain connects TRBV27 to TRBJ1-6; 10 nucleotides align to TRBD1. In germline, CDR1 is MNHEY, CDR2 SMNVEV (reference sequence). The CDR3 is 14 amino acids. J was trimmed by 7 bases and V by 6 bases; bases with no gene match: 3. DNA for the CDR3: TGTGCCAGCAGCCTGACAGGGGGCAATTCACCCCTCCACTTT. It translates to CASSLTGGNSPLHF.

This chain connects TRBV3-1 to TRBJ2-7; tentatively, D is TRBD1 or TRBD2 (5 bases each). In germline, CDR1 is LGHDT, CDR2 YNNKEL (reference sequence). This CDR3 has 13 residues. V lost 1 base and J 6 bases, leaving 10 bases between the germline ends. The CDR3: CASSQGIGGEQYF. As DNA, the CDR3 is TGTGCCAGCAGCCAAGGGATTGGGGGCGAGCAGTACTTC.

This clonotype was counted many times. This chain joins TRBV20-1 and TRBJ2-3; possible D gene TRBD2, 5 bases. Trimming left V 6 bases short and J 0 bases short, with 13 bases between. From germline, CDR1 is DFQATT and CDR2 SNEGSKA (reference sequence). This CDR3 contains 14 residues. Written as DNA, the CDR3 is TGCAGTGCCCCCGGAGGCCAGAGCACAGATACGCAGTATTTT. Its protein is CSAPGGQSTDTQYF.

This clonotype was detected only a few times. V and J are TRBV29-1 and TRBJ2-1; 7 bases agree with TRBD2. CDR3 length: 15 residues. Germline V gives CDR1 SQVTM, CDR2 ANQGSEA. V shed 5 bases and J 2 bases; nucleotides not matched to a gene: 9. CDR3 bases: TGCAGCGTTTTTCCGAGCGGGATCGCCTACAATGAGCAGTTCTTC. It is translated as CSVFPSGIAYNEQFF.